A single T cell receptor (beta chain) is shown here with its context. Everyone who took part was about 18 to 90 years old, and they came from 24 US areas. Cohorts were based on clinical histories the participants reported. This entry comes from a study of blood T cell repertoires in COVID-19. As originally analysed: Cell counts per sample came from amplifying reference gene primers. Measured with immunoSEQ multiplex PCR; TCRdb has only the in-frame clones, and not every one. V and J calls and clone size are as listed in that table; D and trimming were resolved from the DNA. The sample holds 200,000 to 250,000 clones, 65% to 85% seen once. The clonotype was recovered from a woman between 40 and 55 years old with acute COVID-19. What was sequenced was PBMCs or T cells enriched from blood (not recorded which).

The CDR3 is CASSWGSGGAADTQYF. The CDR3 DNA is TGTGCCAGCAGCTGGGGATCAGGGGGCGCGGCAGATACGCAGTATTTT. The rearrangement uses TRBV4-2 and TRBJ2-3, with 8 bases that match TRBD1. The CDR3 is 16 residues long. The junction had 11 bases not matched to a gene; V was cut back by 5 bases and J by 4 bases. Germline lookup yields CDR1 LGHNA and CDR2 YNFKEQ.